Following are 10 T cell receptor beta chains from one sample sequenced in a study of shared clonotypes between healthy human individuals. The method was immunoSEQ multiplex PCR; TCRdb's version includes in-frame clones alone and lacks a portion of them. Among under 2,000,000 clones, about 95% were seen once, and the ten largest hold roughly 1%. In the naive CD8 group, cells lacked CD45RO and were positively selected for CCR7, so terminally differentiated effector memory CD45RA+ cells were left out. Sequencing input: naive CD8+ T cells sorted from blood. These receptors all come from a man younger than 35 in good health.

The CDR3 here is CASSRTGATGELFF. DNA of the CDR3: TGTGCCAGCAGCCGAACAGGGGCTACCGGGGAGCTGTTTTTT. The V and J genes are TRBV7-6 and TRBJ2-2, with TRBD1 identical over 7 bases. The CDR3 has 14 residues. The germline gives CDR1 SGHVS, CDR2 FNYEAQ. J was trimmed by 5 bases and V by 5 bases; bases with no gene match: 5.

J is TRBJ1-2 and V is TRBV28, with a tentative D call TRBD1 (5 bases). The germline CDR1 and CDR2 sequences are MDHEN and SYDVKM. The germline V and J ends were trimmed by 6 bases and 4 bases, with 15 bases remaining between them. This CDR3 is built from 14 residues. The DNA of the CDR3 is TGTGCCAGCAGGCTGGGACCATTTTTCTATGGCTACACCTTC. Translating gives CASRLGPFFYGYTF.

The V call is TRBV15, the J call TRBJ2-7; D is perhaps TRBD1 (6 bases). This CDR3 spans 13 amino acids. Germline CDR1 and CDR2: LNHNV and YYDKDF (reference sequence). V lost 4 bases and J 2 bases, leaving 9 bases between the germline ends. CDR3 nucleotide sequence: TGTGCCACCAGCACAGGGGTCACCTACGAGCAGTACTTC. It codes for CATSTGVTYEQYF. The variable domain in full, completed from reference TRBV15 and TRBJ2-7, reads DAMVIQNPRYQVTQFGKPVTLSCSQTLNHNVMYWYQQKSSQAPKLLFHYYDKDFNNEADTPDNFQSRRPNTSFCFLDIRSPGLGDTAMYLCATSTGVTYEQYFGPGTRLTVT.

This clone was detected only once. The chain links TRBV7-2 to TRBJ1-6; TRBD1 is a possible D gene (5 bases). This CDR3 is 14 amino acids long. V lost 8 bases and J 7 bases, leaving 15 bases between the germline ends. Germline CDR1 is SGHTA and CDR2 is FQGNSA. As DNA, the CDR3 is TGTGCCAGCCGCAGTGGGGGAGCCAATTCACCCCTCCACTTT. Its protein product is CASRSGGANSPLHF.

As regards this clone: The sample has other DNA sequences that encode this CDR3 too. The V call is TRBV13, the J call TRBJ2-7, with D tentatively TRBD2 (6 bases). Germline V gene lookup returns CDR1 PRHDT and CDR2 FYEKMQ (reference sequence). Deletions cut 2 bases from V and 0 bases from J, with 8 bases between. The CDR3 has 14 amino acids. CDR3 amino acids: CASSLRGLSYEQYF. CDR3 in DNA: TGTGCCAGCAGCTTAAGGGGACTCTCCTACGAGCAGTACTTC. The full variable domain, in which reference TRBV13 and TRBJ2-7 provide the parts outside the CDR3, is AAGVIQSPRHLIKEKRETATLKCYPIPRHDTVYWYQQGPGQDPQFLISFYEKMQSDKGSIPDRFSAQQFSDYHSELNMSSLELGDSALYFCASSLRGLSYEQYFGPGTRLTVT.

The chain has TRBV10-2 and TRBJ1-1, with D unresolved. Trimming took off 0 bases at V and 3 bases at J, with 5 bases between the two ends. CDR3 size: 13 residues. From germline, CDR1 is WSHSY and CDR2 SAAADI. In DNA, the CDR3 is TGCGCCAGCAGTGAGTCAGGCCACACTGAAGCTTTCTTT. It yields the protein CASSESGHTEAFF.

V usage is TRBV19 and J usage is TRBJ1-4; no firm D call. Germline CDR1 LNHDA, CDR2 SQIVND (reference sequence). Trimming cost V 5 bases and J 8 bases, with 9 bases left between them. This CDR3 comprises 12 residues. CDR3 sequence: CASSPFGEKLFF. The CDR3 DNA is TGTGCCAGTAGTCCGTTTGGGGAAAAACTGTTTTTT.

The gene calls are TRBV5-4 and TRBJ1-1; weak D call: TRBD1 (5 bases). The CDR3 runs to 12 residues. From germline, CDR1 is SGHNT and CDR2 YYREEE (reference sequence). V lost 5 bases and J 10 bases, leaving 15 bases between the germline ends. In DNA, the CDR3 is TGTGCCAGCAGTCTGGGGCCGGGGGGAGCTTTCTTT. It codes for CASSLGPGGAFF.

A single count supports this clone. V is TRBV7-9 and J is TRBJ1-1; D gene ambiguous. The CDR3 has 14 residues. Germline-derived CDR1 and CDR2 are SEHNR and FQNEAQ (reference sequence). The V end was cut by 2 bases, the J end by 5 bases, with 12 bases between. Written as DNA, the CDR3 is TGTGCCAGCAGCTTAAGTCAGGACGGTACTGAAGCTTTCTTT. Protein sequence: CASSLSQDGTEAFF.

CDR3 residues: CASSQVLAGLYEQYF. CDR3 DNA: TGCGCCAGCAGCCAAGTACTAGCGGGGTTATACGAGCAGTACTTC. V gene TRBV4-1 combines with J gene TRBJ2-7; 10 bases line up with TRBD2. J was trimmed by 4 bases and V by 1 base; bases with no gene match: 4. The CDR3 consists of 15 residues. Germline V gives CDR1 MGHRA, CDR2 YSYEKL.